This TCR beta chain comes out of a study of T cells in Graves' hyperthyroidism and ophthalmopathy. Study results and caveats: Using 13 V-J features, a model discriminated ophthalmopathy from stable hyperthyroidism. Blood held most thyroid clonotypes expanded above 0.001 frequency.

Per the germline V gene, CDR1 is MGHRA and CDR2 is YSYEKL. V was pared by 3 bases and J by 5 bases, with 16 bases between. This CDR3 spans 16 amino acids. The study defined stable Graves' hyperthyroidism as no ophthalmopathy progression within 18 months. For the diagnoses, clinical symptoms, serum thyroxine and TRAb, thyroid ultrasound and orbital computed tomography were used. RNA transcripts provided the source from which TCR beta CDR3 regions were amplified. The HTBI primer set was used in a first-round RT-PCR of the TCR CDR3. TCRdb reanalysed the multiplex PCR reads using MiXCR and keeps one entry per CDR3 protein. The sample has around 580,000 distinct CDR3 sequences; around 42% are singletons. This clonotype was observed a few times. Its antigen remains unknown.

Sequencing was done on a sample of peripheral blood or thyroid tissue (not recorded which). This clonotype was sampled from a woman younger than 30 with Graves' hyperthyroidism. The chain is built from TRBV4-1 and TRBJ1-4, with D possibly TRBD1 on 5 matching bases. CDR3 coding DNA: TGCGCCAGCAGCCACGCCCCGGTTGGGGGGAATGAAAAACTGTTTTTT. As protein: CASSHAPVGGNEKLFF.